These 5 T cell receptor beta chains originate from one sample sequenced in a study of blood T cell repertoires in COVID-19. The assay was immunoSEQ multiplex PCR, and TCRdb's table has in-frame clones only and misses some. The sample includes about 210,000 clones, roughly 94% of them seen just once. Sequenced material: peripheral blood. The receptor set was obtained from a young man with acute or convalescent COVID-19.

For the CDR3, the DNA is TGTGCCAGCAGTTTTGGACAGGGGAATGGCTACACCTTC. As protein: CASSFGQGNGYTF. The V and J genes are TRBV12-3 or TRBV12-4 and TRBJ1-2, with TRBD1 identical over 9 bases. With 3 bases clipped from V and 6 bases from J, the junction kept 2 bases outside the gene matches. The CDR3 contains 13 residues.

The gene calls are TRBV24-1 and TRBJ2-5; TRBD1 matches at 8 bases. Per the germline V gene, CDR1 is KGHDR and CDR2 is SFDVKD. J was trimmed by 2 bases and V by 4 bases; bases with no gene match: 5. The CDR3 spans 15 residues. CDR3 loop: CATSEGGQAQETQYF. The CDR3 DNA follows: TGTGCCACCAGTGAGGGGGGACAGGCACAAGAGACCCAGTACTTC.

This sequence joins TRBV6-2 or TRBV6-3 and TRBJ2-5; TRBD2 aligns across 11 bases. The germline V gene has CDR1 MNHEY and CDR2 SVGEGT. The ends lost 0 bases at V and 6 bases at J; junction bases unmatched: 6. This CDR3 is built from 16 residues. CDR3 nucleotide sequence: TGTGCCAGCAGTTACTCGGGTACTAGCGGGAGTAAGACCCAGTACTTC. Residues: CASSYSGTSGSKTQYF.

The CDR3 is CASSLAGGTPEAFF. In DNA, the CDR3 is TGCGCCAGCAGCTTGGCAGGGGGAACTCCTGAAGCTTTCTTT. The rearrangement links TRBV5-1 to TRBJ1-1, with 7 positions matching TRBD1. CDR3 length: 14 amino acids. Trimming removed 0 bases from V and 6 bases from J; junction bases left unmatched: 5. The V gene's germline CDR1 is SGHRS and CDR2 YFSETQ.

This clone was picked up one time. The chain employs TRBV28 and TRBJ2-2; D not certain. Trimming pared 1 base from V and 4 bases from J, leaving 4 bases between. Germline values: CDR1 MDHEN, CDR2 SYDVKM. The CDR3 runs to 13 residues. CDR3 sequence: CASSLLSTGELFF. CDR3 DNA sequence: TGTGCCAGCAGTTTATTGAGCACCGGGGAGCTGTTTTTT.